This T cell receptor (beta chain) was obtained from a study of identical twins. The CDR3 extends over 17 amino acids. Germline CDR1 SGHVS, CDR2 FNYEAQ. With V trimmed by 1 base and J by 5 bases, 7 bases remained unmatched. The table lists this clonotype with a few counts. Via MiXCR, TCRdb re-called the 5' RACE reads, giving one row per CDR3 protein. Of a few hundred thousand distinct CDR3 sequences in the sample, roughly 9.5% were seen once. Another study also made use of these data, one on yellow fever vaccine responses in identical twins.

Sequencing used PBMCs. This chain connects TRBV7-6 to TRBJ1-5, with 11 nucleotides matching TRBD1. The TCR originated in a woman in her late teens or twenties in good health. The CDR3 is CASSLGTGGKGYQPQHF. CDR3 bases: TGTGCCAGCAGCTTAGGGACAGGGGGCAAGGGGTATCAGCCCCAGCATTTT.